This is a list of T cell receptor beta chains from one sample in a study of response to subunit inactivated influenza vaccine. One entry per CDR3 protein, called by TCRdb with MiXCR from the RT-PCR reads. The repertoire holds around 520,000 distinct CDR3 sequences, with about an eighth as singletons. The sample in question was PBMCs from blood, obtained on the day of vaccination. The origin of the receptors is a man in his fifties or sixties who received an inactivated influenza vaccine. CDR3s include the opening cysteine and the closing phenylalanine or tryptophan. The order of the fields is V gene, CDR3 protein.

V gene: TRBV2
CDR3 protein: CASSEAGLAGPGLDRFF

V gene: TRBV29-1
CDR3 protein: CSAPLYPRGDTQYF

V gene: TRBV5-6
CDR3 protein: CASSHNLDRGQETQYF

V gene: TRBV14
CDR3 protein: CASSQWDRSSYEQYF

V gene: TRBV3-1
CDR3 protein: CASSQGLSGGRTDTQYF

V gene: TRBV4-2
CDR3 protein: CASSQDSRGTEGYTF

V gene: TRBV3-1
CDR3 protein: CASSLRTSGRIQETQYF

V gene: TRBV15
CDR3 protein: CATSRGRVGELFF

V gene: TRBV6-1
CDR3 protein: CASSRTGETNYGYTF

V gene: TRBV6-2/TRBV6-3
CDR3 protein: CASSFAAGASYEQYF

V gene: TRBV29-1
CDR3 protein: CSVEERTGNYEQYF

V gene: TRBV20-1
CDR3 protein: CSARVPGPGPTDTQYF

V gene: TRBV5-1
CDR3 protein: CASSLRTGEGDTQYF

V gene: TRBV12-5
CDR3 protein: CASGPGLATDTQYF

V gene: TRBV27
CDR3 protein: CASRAGVTLNVLTF

V gene: TRBV5-1
CDR3 protein: CASSSPSFSSYNEQFF

V gene: TRBV12-3/TRBV12-4
CDR3 protein: CASSFGRGETQYF

V gene: TRBV30
CDR3 protein: CAWTRGTASNQPQHF

V gene: TRBV20-1
CDR3 protein: CSANHAARETQYF

V gene: TRBV20-1
CDR3 protein: CSAGRGGKDTEAFF

V gene: TRBV7-2
CDR3 protein: CASSFTGASGDTQYF

V gene: TRBV28
CDR3 protein: CASNPGRHSVKGLFF

V gene: TRBV2
CDR3 protein: CASSPWASGTYEQYF

V gene: TRBV7-2
CDR3 protein: CASSLGGGGYSYEQYF

V gene: TRBV20-1
CDR3 protein: CSGGSYNEQFF

V gene: TRBV12-3/TRBV12-4
CDR3 protein: CASAEASTDTQYF

V gene: TRBV2
CDR3 protein: CASSVGGFYEQYF

V gene: TRBV20-1
CDR3 protein: CSAGRGEDTQYF

V gene: TRBV29-1
CDR3 protein: CSVEQRSGNTIYF